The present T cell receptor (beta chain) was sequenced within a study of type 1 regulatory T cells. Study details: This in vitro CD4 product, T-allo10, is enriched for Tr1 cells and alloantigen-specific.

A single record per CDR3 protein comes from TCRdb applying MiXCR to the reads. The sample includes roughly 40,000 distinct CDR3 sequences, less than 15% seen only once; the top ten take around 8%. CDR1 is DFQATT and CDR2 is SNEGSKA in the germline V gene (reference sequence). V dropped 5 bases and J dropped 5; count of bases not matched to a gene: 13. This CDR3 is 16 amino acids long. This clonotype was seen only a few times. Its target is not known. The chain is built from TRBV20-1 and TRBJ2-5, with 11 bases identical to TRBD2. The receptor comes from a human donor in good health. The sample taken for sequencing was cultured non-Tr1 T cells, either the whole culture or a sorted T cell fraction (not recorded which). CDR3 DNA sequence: TGCAGTGCTGACGCCTGGCTAGCGGGAGGTGACGAGACCCAGTACTTC. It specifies CSADAWLAGGDETQYF.